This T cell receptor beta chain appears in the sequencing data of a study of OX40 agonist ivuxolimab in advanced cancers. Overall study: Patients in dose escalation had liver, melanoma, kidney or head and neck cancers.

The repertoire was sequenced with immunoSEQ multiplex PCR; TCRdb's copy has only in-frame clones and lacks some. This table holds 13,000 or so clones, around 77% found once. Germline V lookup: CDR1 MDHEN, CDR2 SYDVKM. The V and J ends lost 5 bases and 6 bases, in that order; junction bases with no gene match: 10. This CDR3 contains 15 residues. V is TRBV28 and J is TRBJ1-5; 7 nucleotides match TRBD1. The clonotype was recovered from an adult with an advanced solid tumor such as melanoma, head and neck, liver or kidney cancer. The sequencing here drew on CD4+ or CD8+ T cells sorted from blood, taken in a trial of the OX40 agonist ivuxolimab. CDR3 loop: CASSPSRRGRQPQHF. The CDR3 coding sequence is TGTGCCAGCAGTCCGTCCAGGAGGGGGCGTCAGCCCCAGCATTTT.